The entry below describes one TCR beta chain. Antigen: not known. The study enrolled healthy HIV-negative adults without recent acute infections or vaccinations as donors. The entry originates in a study of shared clonotypes between healthy human individuals. Study-level results: A reduction in generation probabilities was seen for non-shared clonotypes relative to those shared by all four donors. Among the subsets, naive ones generally showed larger estimated richness than memory ones.

Trimming left V 4 bases short and J 1 base short, with 16 bases between. The CDR3 has 16 residues. CDR1 is MGHDK and CDR2 is SYGVNS in the germline V gene. Replicate PCRs from sorted subsets contained roughly 190 ng DNA, which is around 30,000 T cell genomes. TCRdb's copy holds only in-frame clones and misses some; the assay was immunoSEQ multiplex PCR. The table lists approximately 2.1 million clones, approximately 93% of them singletons. This clonotype was obtained from a man aged 18 to 29 in good health. Some clones in this sample may be carry-over from other donors' samples. Sequencing input: naive CD4+ T cells from PBMCs. Specified subset: CD45RA+ positively selected. The chain uses TRBV25-1 and TRBJ2-5; perhaps TRBD2 as D (6 bases). The CDR3 loop is CASSGAGPRSQETQYF. DNA of the CDR3: TGTGCCAGCAGTGGGGCGGGACCCCGTAGCCAAGAGACCCAGTACTTC.